Listed here are 6 T cell receptor beta chains from one sample, sequenced in a study of regulatory T cells in long-lasting Graves disease. Researchers made TCR beta libraries by using iRepertoire HTBI primers and running Arm-PCR on CDR3 regions. Using its own MiXCR run on the multiplex PCR reads, TCRdb lists one record per CDR3 protein. The data show 300,000 to 400,000 distinct CDR3 sequences, around 17% seen once. Regarding time point: newly diagnosed GD, antithyroid drugs for less than 3 months. PBMC-extracted RNA yielded the TCR library. The sample also formed part of further work on T cells in Graves' hyperthyroidism and ophthalmopathy.

This specimen consisted of peripheral blood mononuclear cells (PBMCs), obtained at new diagnosis, from a patient treated with antithyroid drugs. The receptors here all came from a man aged 35 to 55 with Graves disease.

The sample holds many counts of this clonotype. V usage is TRBV7-3 and J usage is TRBJ2-3, with D tentatively TRBD1 or TRBD2 (5 bases each). CDR1 and CDR2 from the germline V gene are SGHTA and FQGTGA. V lost 5 bases, J lost 2 bases, and 17 bases lay in between. This CDR3 has 16 residues. The CDR3 is CASSPGTHANTDTQYF. The DNA for the CDR3 is TGTGCCAGCAGCCCCGGGACCCACGCTAACACAGATACGCAGTATTTT. Based on the CDR3 plus reference TRBV7-3 and TRBJ2-3, the full variable domain is GAGVSQTPSNKVTEKGKYVELRCDPISGHTALYWYRQSLGQGPEFLIYFQGTGAADDSGLPNDRFFAVRPEGSVSTLKIQRTERGDSAVYLCASSPGTHANTDTQYFGPGTRLTVL.

This clonotype appeared many times. The chain combines TRBV2 with TRBJ2-7; D gene uncertain. This CDR3 comprises 14 residues. V dropped 3 bases and J dropped 1 base, with 10 bases sitting between them. Germline V gene lookup returns CDR1 SNHLY and CDR2 FYNNEI. CDR3 nucleotides: TGTGCCAGCAGTGAGGGTGCCTTTTCCTACGAGCAGTACTTC. This encodes CASSEGAFSYEQYF.

The chain has TRBV11-3 and TRBJ2-1; D unresolved. The tail of the sequence fits TRBJ2-5 better, so the J call may be wrong. CDR1 is SGHNT, CDR2 YENEEA, per germline. The CDR3 length is 15 residues. The CDR3 DNA reads TGTGCCAGCAGCCCAGGTGACTTACTCGGTGAGACCCAGTACTTC. Translation gives CASSPGDLLGETQYF.

In its sample, this clonotype was seen many times. The chain has TRBV5-1 and TRBJ2-3, with D hard to call. V was pared by 0 bases and J by 2 bases, with 10 bases between. Germline V gene data show CDR1 as SGHRS and CDR2 as YFSETQ. The length of the CDR3 is 15 residues. The CDR3 DNA reads as TGCGCCAGCAGCTTGGACGCGGCACTCACAGATACGCAGTATTTT. It codes for CASSLDAALTDTQYF.

This clonotype has at least ten counts. The gene calls are TRBV18 and TRBJ2-1; D possibly corresponds to TRBD2 (7 bases). V was trimmed by 3 bases and J by 6 bases, leaving 18 bases between them. There are 16 residues in the CDR3. CDR1 is KGHSH and CDR2 is LQKENI in the germline V gene. This CDR3 reads CASSPILGGAGNEQFF. CDR3 DNA sequence: TGTGCCAGCTCACCGATCCTTGGGGGGGCAGGCAATGAGCAGTTCTTC.

This clonotype has at least ten counts. The J gene is TRBJ1-1, the V gene TRBV20-1; TRBD1 aligns across 8 bases. Germline-derived CDR1 and CDR2 are DFQATT and SNEGSKA (reference sequence). V gave up 8 bases and J gave up 3 bases; unmatched junction bases: 5. The CDR3 runs 12 residues. Written as DNA, the CDR3 is TGCAGTACCCAGGGGGCACACACTGAAGCTTTCTTT. Residues: CSTQGAHTEAFF.